These 30 T cell receptor beta chains came from one sample sequenced in a study of blood T cells in healthy people across ages (dated by TCRdb to about 2015). Libraries came from 5' RACE. Sequencing instrument: Illumina HiSeq 2500. The second PCR ran for about 7 to 11 cycles and used a J-beta primer mix along with a sample-barcoded 5' primer. TCRdb reanalyzed the raw reads on its own, using fastp at Q25 for trimming and MiXCR for clone calling, and kept in-frame beta chains. Each CDR3 protein gets just one entry, which takes the most common genes and DNA from the rows behind it. The table for this sample lists approximately 670,000 distinct CDR3 sequences; around 38% of them were counted only once. The ten largest clones take up about 30% of the sample. What was sequenced was blood. The receptors were gathered from a man older than 75 in good health.

V usage is TRBV2 and J usage is TRBJ2-7; 8 nucleotides align to TRBD2. V dropped 7 bases and J dropped 3; count of bases not matched to a gene: 11. CDR1 is SNHLY and CDR2 is FYNNEI in the germline V gene. CDR3 size: 15 residues. In DNA form, the CDR3 reads TGTGCCAGCACCCAGGCTCAAGCGGGAGTCTACGAGCAGTACTTC. Amino acid sequence: CASTQAQAGVYEQYF. The full variable domain, its missing parts supplied by reference TRBV2 and TRBJ2-7, is EPEVTQTPSHQVTQMGQEVILRCVPISNHLYFYWYRQILGQKVEFLVSFYNNEISEKSEIFDDQFSVERPDGSNFTLKIRSTKLEDSAMYFCASTQAQAGVYEQYFGPGTRLTVT.

This chain links TRBV7-8 with TRBJ2-5; a weak D match, TRBD2 (5 bases). Germline V gene lookup returns CDR1 SGHVS and CDR2 FQNEAQ. Trimming removed 1 base at V and 7 bases at J, with 13 bases between. The CDR3 runs to 14 residues. The CDR3 spells CASSLGGGFGTQYF. CDR3 DNA: TGTGCCAGCAGCTTAGGAGGCGGGTTTGGGACCCAGTACTTC.

This chain uses TRBV6-1 with TRBJ2-5; D is ambiguous. With the DNA end fitting TRBJ2-7 better, the J assignment may be wrong. This CDR3 has 15 amino acids. Germline assignment: CDR1 MNHNS and CDR2 SASEGT. CDR3 in DNA: TGTGCCAGCAGTGATCGGGCCCGGGCATTGGACGAGCAGTACTTC. Protein: CASSDRARALDEQYF.

The rearrangement links TRBV5-1 to TRBJ1-1; D remains unclear. The V gene lost 5 bases and the J gene lost 0 bases, with 11 bases spanning the gap. This CDR3 spans 14 amino acids. Germline CDR1 reads SGHRS; CDR2 reads YFSETQ. CDR3 nucleotides: TGCGCCAGCAGGTCGCCCCCGATGAACACTGAAGCTTTCTTT. This codes for CASRSPPMNTEAFF.

The chain is built from TRBV20-1 and TRBJ2-3; 10 nucleotides line up with TRBD2. V dropped 6 bases and J dropped 4; count of bases not matched to a gene: 10. The CDR3 is 15 amino acids. Germline V CDR1 and CDR2: DFQATT, SNEGSKA (reference sequence). CDR3 loop: CSASRSGRASDTQYF. DNA for the CDR3: TGCAGTGCCTCCCGAAGCGGGAGGGCCTCAGATACGCAGTATTTT.

V gene TRBV30 combines with J gene TRBJ2-4, with no clear D. TRBJ2-7 matches the DNA end more closely, so the J call is doubtful. Germline V gene lookup returns CDR1 GTSNPN and CDR2 SVGIG (reference sequence). The CDR3 extends over 13 amino acids. The CDR3 nucleotides are TGTGCCTGGAGTGTACTTCCCGGACCCGAGCAGTACTTC. Its translation: CAWSVLPGPEQYF.

There are a few counts of this clonotype. The J gene is TRBJ2-2, the V gene TRBV7-9; TRBD2 matches at 8 bases. Germline V gives CDR1 SEHNR, CDR2 FQNEAQ (reference sequence). This CDR3 is built from 16 residues. V lost 5 bases, J lost 0 bases, and 5 bases stayed unmatched. CDR3 sequence: CASSATGLANTGELFF. The CDR3 nucleotides read TGTGCCAGCAGCGCAACGGGACTAGCGAACACCGGGGAGCTGTTTTTT. The full variable domain, in which reference TRBV7-9 and TRBJ2-2 provide the parts outside the CDR3, is DTGVSQNPRHKITKRGQNVTFRCDPISEHNRLYWYRQTLGQGPEFLTYFQNEAQLEKSRLLSDRFSAERPKGSFSTLEIQRTEQGDSAMYLCASSATGLANTGELFFGEGSRLTVL.

In DNA, the CDR3 is TGTGCCAGCAGTCCCCGGTTTGGGGGAGTGGCAGATACGCAGTATTTT. Translation: CASSPRFGGVADTQYF. The chain is built from TRBV11-2 and TRBJ2-3; D possibly uses TRBD1 or TRBD2 (5 bases each). There are 16 residues in the CDR3. CDR1 and CDR2 from the germline V gene are SGHAT and FQNNGV. Trimming removed 6 bases at V and 4 bases at J, with 20 bases between.

J is TRBJ2-1 and V is TRBV28, with 9 bases matching TRBD2. The length of the CDR3 is 20 residues. Germline CDR1 is MDHEN and CDR2 is SYDVKM. V gave up 3 bases and J gave up 7 bases; unmatched junction bases: 22. CDR3 coding DNA: TGTGCCAGCAGTTTTATTTTCAAGTCTCTGTGGCGGGAGGGTATGAATGAGCAGTTCTTC. Its translation: CASSFIFKSLWREGMNEQFF. The whole variable domain, remainder taken from reference TRBV28 and TRBJ2-1, is DVKVTQSSRYLVKRTGEKVFLECVQDMDHENMFWYRQDPGLGLRLIYFSYDVKMKEKGDIPEGYSVSREKKERFSLILESASTNQTSMYLCASSFIFKSLWREGMNEQFFGPGTRLTVL.

This clonotype was counted between two and nine times. This chain uses TRBV6-2 or TRBV6-3 with TRBJ2-5; D not resolved. Trimming cost V 9 bases and J 4 bases, with 15 bases left between them. The CDR3 runs to 13 residues. Germline CDR1 is MNHEY and CDR2 is SVGEGT. The DNA for the CDR3 is TGTGCCAGTGCCATGCTAGGGTTAGAGACCCAGTACTTC. Encoded protein: CASAMLGLETQYF.

This rearrangement joins TRBV20-1 to TRBJ1-2, with TRBD1 matching 9 bases. The V gene's germline CDR1 is DFQATT and CDR2 SNEGSKA (reference sequence). The length of the CDR3 is 16 residues. V lost 1 base, J lost 6 bases, and 12 bases stayed unmatched. CDR3 sequence reads: CSARAVGTGKRDGYTF. The DNA of the CDR3 is TGCAGTGCTAGAGCCGTCGGGACAGGGAAGCGCGATGGCTACACCTTC.

The rearrangement joins TRBV7-2 to TRBJ2-7; D is undetermined. Trimming removed 3 bases at V and 2 bases at J, with 11 bases between. Germline loops: CDR1 SGHTA, CDR2 FQGNSA. The CDR3 is 14 residues long. The CDR3 DNA reads as TGTGCCAGCAGCTTTGGACGACGGACCTACGAGCAGTACTTC. Protein: CASSFGRRTYEQYF.

This clonotype was detected a few times. The chain links TRBV4-3 to TRBJ2-2; perhaps TRBD1 as D (6 bases). V was cut by 0 bases and J by 6 bases, with 14 bases left in between. In germline, CDR1 is LGHNA, CDR2 YSLEER. The CDR3 runs 16 residues. As DNA, the CDR3 is TGCGCCAGCAGCCAAGAAGGCAGGGGTCTCTCCGGGGAGCTGTTTTTT. This encodes CASSQEGRGLSGELFF.

The chain links TRBV20-1 to TRBJ1-5; the D is unclear. CDR1 and CDR2 (germline): DFQATT, SNEGSKA (reference sequence). The CDR3 covers 12 residues. V dropped 5 bases and J dropped 2 bases, with 7 bases sitting between them. This CDR3 reads CSASAGNQPQHF. The DNA of the CDR3 is TGCAGTGCTTCAGCGGGCAATCAGCCCCAGCATTTT.

Here the CDR3 reads CASSPGAVGNQPQHF. The CDR3 DNA follows: TGTGCCAGCAGTCCTGGGGCCGTGGGCAATCAGCCCCAGCATTTT. This sequence joins TRBV27 and TRBJ1-5, with a possible D match to TRBD1 (5 bases). The length of the CDR3 is 15 residues. CDR1 is MNHEY and CDR2 is SMNVEV in the germline V gene (reference sequence). Trimming took off 5 bases at V and 2 bases at J, with 13 bases between the two ends.

This clonotype came up many times. The V call is TRBV29-1, the J call TRBJ2-3, with unresolved D. Germline V gives CDR1 SQVTM, CDR2 ANQGSEA. Trimming removed 3 bases at V and 6 bases at J, with 16 bases between. The CDR3 sequence is 14 residues long. Here the CDR3 reads CSVDLAPVRDTQYF. In DNA form, the CDR3 reads TGCAGCGTTGACCTGGCTCCGGTTAGGGATACGCAGTATTTT.

The chain joins TRBV14 to TRBJ1-2; tentatively, D is TRBD1 (5 bases). CDR1 and CDR2 (germline): SGHDN, FVKESK. CDR3 length equals 17 residues. V was clipped by 4 bases and J by 5 bases, with 23 bases between them. CDR3 sequence (DNA): TGTGCCAGCAGCCCGACCCTCCTTCGCGGGGGAGGTTATGGCTACACCTTC. Residues: CASSPTLLRGGGYGYTF.

V and J are TRBV5-5 and TRBJ1-1; D not certain. Germline V lookup: CDR1 SGHKS, CDR2 YYEKEE (reference sequence). The CDR3 has 16 residues. The ends were cut back, 4 bases at V and 0 bases at J, with 16 bases in the middle. CDR3: CASSPRAGPMNTEAFF. In DNA, the CDR3 is TGTGCCAGCAGCCCCCGGGCGGGCCCTATGAACACTGAAGCTTTCTTT.

This chain links TRBV7-2 with TRBJ2-3, with a weak D call TRBD1 (5 bases). CDR3 size: 13 residues. V was shortened by 5 bases and J by 8 bases, with 14 bases between the two germline ends. Germline V gives CDR1 SGHTA, CDR2 FQGNSA. The CDR3 DNA is TGTGCCAGCAGCCAGGGCAGCTCCCCTACGCAGTATTTT. Residues: CASSQGSSPTQYF.

This chain joins TRBV18 and TRBJ2-1; 8 bases fit TRBD1. The CDR3 length is 14 residues. Per the germline V gene, CDR1 is KGHSH and CDR2 is LQKENI. With V trimmed by 8 bases and J by 7 bases, 10 bases remained unmatched. The CDR3 sequence: CASSLRTGHNEQFF. CDR3 nucleotides: TGTGCCAGCAGTTTACGGACAGGGCATAATGAGCAGTTCTTC.

This chain connects TRBV20-1 to TRBJ2-5; D may correspond to TRBD1 or TRBD2 (5 bases each). The length of the CDR3 is 14 residues. The V end lost 1 base, the J end lost 3 bases, and 12 bases lay between the germline ends. Germline CDR1 is DFQATT and CDR2 is SNEGSKA (reference sequence). CDR3 DNA sequence: TGCAGTGCTAGAGGGGACGGGGTCAAAGAGACCCAGTACTTC. It yields the protein CSARGDGVKETQYF.

The chain links TRBV5-1 to TRBJ1-4, with D maybe TRBD1 (6 bases). This CDR3 spans 16 amino acids. Germline V gene sequence: CDR1 SGHRS, CDR2 YFSETQ. The V end was cut by 4 bases, the J end by 4 bases, with 17 bases between. The CDR3 reads CASSPSIGGVNEKLFF. The DNA of the CDR3 is TGCGCCAGCAGCCCATCCATCGGGGGCGTTAATGAAAAACTGTTTTTT. The whole variable domain, filled in from reference TRBV5-1 and TRBJ1-4, reads KAGVTQTPRYLIKTRGQQVTLSCSPISGHRSVSWYQQTPGQGLQFLFEYFSETQRNKGNFPGRFSGRQFSNSRSEMNVSTLELGDSALYLCASSPSIGGVNEKLFFGSGTQLSVL.

The chain combines TRBV28 with TRBJ2-5; TRBD1 matches 12 bases. Germline V lookup: CDR1 MDHEN, CDR2 SYDVKM. J was trimmed by 13 bases and V by 7 bases; bases with no gene match: 16. This CDR3 is built from 15 residues. The CDR3 spells CASTTTGTGGYERYF. The CDR3 nucleotides are TGTGCCAGCACTACCACCGGGACAGGGGGCTACGAGCGGTACTTC. Supplemented by reference TRBV28 and TRBJ2-5, the full variable domain reads DVKVTQSSRYLVKRTGEKVFLECVQDMDHENMFWYRQDPGLGLRLIYFSYDVKMKEKGDIPEGYSVSREKKERFSLILESASTNQTSMYLCASTTTGTGGYERYFGPGTRLLVL.

The V call is TRBV7-9, the J call TRBJ2-3; D not resolved. Trimming took off 2 bases at V and 4 bases at J, with 10 bases between the two ends. This CDR3 comprises 14 residues. The germline CDR1 and CDR2 sequences are SEHNR and FQNEAQ (reference sequence). CDR3 residues: CASSLSGRPDTQYF. Here the CDR3 DNA reads TGTGCCAGCAGCTTAAGTGGCAGACCAGATACGCAGTATTTT.

The chain couples TRBV15 to TRBJ2-1; 11 bases align to TRBD2. The ends lost 2 bases at V and 4 bases at J; junction bases unmatched: 7. Germline V gene data show CDR1 as LNHNV and CDR2 as YYDKDF (reference sequence). The length of the CDR3 is 17 residues. The CDR3 loop reads CATSRPASGGTYNEQFF. As DNA, the CDR3 is TGTGCCACCAGCAGACCTGCTAGCGGGGGGACTTACAATGAGCAGTTCTTC.

This clonotype was observed a few times. The V and J genes are TRBV6-1 and TRBJ2-3; D perhaps matches TRBD1 (6 bases). The CDR3 covers 15 residues. Germline CDR1 and CDR2: MNHNS and SASEGT. The V end was cut by 2 bases, the J end by 5 bases, with 14 bases between. The CDR3 nucleotides are TGTGCCAGCAGTGAACGAAGGTCCAGGGGAGATACGCAGTATTTT. Its translation is CASSERRSRGDTQYF.

This clonotype was observed a handful of times. A much more abundant neighbour one base away suggests this may be a read error. The chain has TRBV15 and TRBJ2-4, with D tentatively TRBD1 or TRBD2 (6 bases each). V lost 5 bases, J lost 0 bases, and 23 bases lay in between. The CDR3 contains 19 residues. Germline CDR1 and CDR2: LNHNV and YYDKDF (reference sequence). This chain's CDR3 is CATSYGWGDTRVAKNIQYF. The CDR3 DNA reads TGTGCCACCAGCTATGGATGGGGGGACACTCGAGTAGCCAAAAACATTCAGTACTTC.

J is TRBJ2-5 and V is TRBV4-2; 8 bases agree with TRBD2. The CDR3 consists of 17 residues. Germline V lookup: CDR1 LGHNA, CDR2 YNFKEQ. J lost 2 bases, V lost 0 bases, and 8 bases had no gene match. CDR3 sequence (DNA): TGTGCCAGCAGCCAAGACAGGAGCGGGGGCCATCAAGAGACCCAGTACTTC. Its protein is CASSQDRSGGHQETQYF.

V usage is TRBV7-2 and J usage is TRBJ2-7, with 12 bases that match TRBD2. Trimming at V came to 4 bases and at J to 7 bases, leaving 8 bases not matched to a gene. CDR1 is SGHTA, CDR2 FQGNSA, per germline. The CDR3 length is 15 residues. The DNA for the CDR3 is TGTGCCAGCAGCTGGACTAGCGGGGCTCACAATGAGCAGTACTTC. Its protein product is CASSWTSGAHNEQYF.

The rearrangement links TRBV6-2 or TRBV6-3 to TRBJ2-1; TRBD1 agrees at 7 bases. CDR1 and CDR2 from the germline V gene are MNHEY and SVGEGT. The CDR3 has 15 amino acids. V shed 0 bases and J 5 bases; nucleotides not matched to a gene: 4. CDR3 loop: CASSYSRTGHNEQFF. DNA for the CDR3: TGTGCCAGCAGTTACTCCAGGACAGGACACAATGAGCAGTTCTTC.